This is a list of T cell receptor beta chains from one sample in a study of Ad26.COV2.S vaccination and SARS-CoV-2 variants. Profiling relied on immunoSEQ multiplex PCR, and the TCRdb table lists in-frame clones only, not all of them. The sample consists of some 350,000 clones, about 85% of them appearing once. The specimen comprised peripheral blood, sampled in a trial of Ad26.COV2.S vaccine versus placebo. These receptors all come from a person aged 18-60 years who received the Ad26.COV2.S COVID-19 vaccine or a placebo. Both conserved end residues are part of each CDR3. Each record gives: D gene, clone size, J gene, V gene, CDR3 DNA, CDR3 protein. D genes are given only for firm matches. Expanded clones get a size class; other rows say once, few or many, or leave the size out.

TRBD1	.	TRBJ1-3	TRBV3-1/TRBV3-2	TGTGCCAGCAGCCAGGGGGGACAGTCCTCTGGAAACACCATATATTTT	CASSQGGQSSGNTIYF
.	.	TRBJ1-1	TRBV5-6	TGTGCCAGCAGCTTGGAGGGGTACATGAACACTGAAGCTTTCTTT	CASSLEGYMNTEAFF
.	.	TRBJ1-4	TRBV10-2	TGCGCCAGCAGGAACCAGGGGTTAGCTAATGAAAAACTGTTTTTT	CASRNQGLANEKLFF
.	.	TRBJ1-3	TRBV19	TGTGCCAGTACCATAACAGGGCCCGGAAACACCATATATTTT	CASTITGPGNTIYF
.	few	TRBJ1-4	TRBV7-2	TGTGCCAGCAGCCGGAGGGGGGGCGGTGGTGAAAAACTGTTTTTT	CASSRRGGGGEKLFF
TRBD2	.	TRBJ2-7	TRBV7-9	TGTGCCAGCAGCATCACTAGCGGTCCCTACGAGCAGTACTTC	CASSITSGPYEQYF
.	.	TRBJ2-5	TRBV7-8	TGTGCCAGCAGCCGCCGGACTCTGGAGACCCAGTACTTC	CASSRRTLETQYF
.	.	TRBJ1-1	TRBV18	TGTGCCAGCTCACCACCGCCGAACACTGAAGCTTTCTTT	CASSPPPNTEAFF
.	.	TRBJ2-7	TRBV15	TGTGCCACCAGCCACGACAGGGGACTACCGCGGGAGCAGTACTTC	CATSHDRGLPREQYF
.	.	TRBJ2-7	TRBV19	TGTGCCAGTAGTATAGGAACAGGGCTTGAGTACGAGCAGTACTTC	CASSIGTGLEYEQYF
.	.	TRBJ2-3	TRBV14	TGTGCCAGCAGTCCATTCACAGATACGCAGTATTTT	CASSPFTDTQYF
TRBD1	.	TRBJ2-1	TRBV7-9	TGTGCCAGCAGCTTTATGCCGGGACAGAAAAACAATGAGCAGTTCTTC	CASSFMPGQKNNEQFF
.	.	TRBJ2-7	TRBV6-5	TGTGCCAGCAGTTACTCGAACAGGGTAGCGTACGAGCAGTACTTC	CASSYSNRVAYEQYF
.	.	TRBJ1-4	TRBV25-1	TGTGCCAGCAGTGGAGGGGGTGGGGACACAAAACTGTTTTTT	CASSGGGGDTKLFF
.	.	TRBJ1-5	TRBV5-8	TGTGCCAGCAGCTTGGGACGGGGAAGCGTGCAGGATCAGCCCCAGCATTTT	CASSLGRGSVQDQPQHF
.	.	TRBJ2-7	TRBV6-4	TGTGCCAGCAGTGAAGATGAAACAGGCTCCTACGAGCAGTACTTC	CASSEDETGSYEQYF
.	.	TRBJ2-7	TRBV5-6	TGTGCCAGCACACGGCGCGGGGCCTCCTACGAGCAGTACTTC	CASTRRGASYEQYF
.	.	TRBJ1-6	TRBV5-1	TGCGCCAGCAGCCGCGGGACGGACAATAATTCACCCCTCCACTTT	CASSRGTDNNSPLHF
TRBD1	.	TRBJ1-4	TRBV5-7	TGTGCCAGCAGCTTGAACAGGGGGCCTTATGCAACTAATGAAAAACTGTTTTTT	CASSLNRGPYATNEKLFF
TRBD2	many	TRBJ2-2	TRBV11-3	TGTGCCAGCAGCTTAAAGCGGGAGTACACCGGGGAGCTGTTTTTT	CASSLKREYTGELFF
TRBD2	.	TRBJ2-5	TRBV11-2	TGTGCCAGCAGCTCCCCCGGGTCTAGCGGACTCCAAGAGACCCAGTACTTC	CASSSPGSSGLQETQYF
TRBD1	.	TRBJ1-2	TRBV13	TGTGCCAGCAGCCTCCGGGACAGCTCCTATGGCTACACCTTC	CASSLRDSSYGYTF
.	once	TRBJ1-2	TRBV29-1	TGCAGCGTTGAAGTCCCCCAAATCCTTAACTATGGCTACACCTTC	CSVEVPQILNYGYTF
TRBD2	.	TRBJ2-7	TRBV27	TGTGCCAGCAGCTATTTAGCGGGGAAACCGAACTACGAGCAGTACTTC	CASSYLAGKPNYEQYF
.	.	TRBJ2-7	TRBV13	TGTGCCAGCAGCTTGGGGCGGTACTACTACGAGCAGTACTTC	CASSLGRYYYEQYF
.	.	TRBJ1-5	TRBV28	TGTGCCAGCAGTCCGGGACATAGCAATCAGCCCCAGCATTTT	CASSPGHSNQPQHF
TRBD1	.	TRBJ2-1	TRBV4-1	TGCGCCAGCAGCCGATTCGGATTTGGGACAGGGGGATACAATGAGCAGTTCTTC	CASSRFGFGTGGYNEQFF
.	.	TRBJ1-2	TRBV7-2	TGTGCCAGCAGCTCTCCCGGAATAGGGAATGGCTACACCTTC	CASSSPGIGNGYTF